This T cell receptor beta chain comes out of a study of cytomegalovirus exposure and HLA in healthy donors. Use of 60 Vbeta and 13 Jbeta primers characterized the PCR. The data were produced by immunoSEQ multiplex PCR, yet TCRdb's version contains in-frame clones alone and is incomplete. The sample holds about 150,000 clones, approximately 87% seen once. This CDR3 contains 16 residues. Germline V gives CDR1 SGHNT, CDR2 YENEEA. The ends lost 4 bases at V and 8 bases at J; junction bases unmatched: 14. General study results and limits: In most subjects, TCR beta sequences reportedly gave accurate predictions of HLA-A and HLA-B alleles. In a later analysis, donors in an Asian-associated ancestry cluster reportedly had fewer N-insertions in productive TCRs than the cohort mean.

This clone was detected only a few times. Antigen unknown. The origin of this receptor is a man in his forties or fifties in good health and CMV-seronegative. V gene TRBV11-3 combines with J gene TRBJ2-3, with 8 bases aligning to TRBD2. The sample consisted of PBMCs. The CDR3 spells CASSSSGRGGRGTQYF. The CDR3 DNA sequence: TGTGCCAGCAGCTCCTCCGGACGGGGGGGCAGGGGTACGCAGTATTTT.